This is a list of T cell receptor beta chains from one sample in a study of read filtering for tumor transcriptome and immune sequencing. A single record per CDR3 protein comes from TCRdb applying MiXCR to the reads. The profile shows about 86,000 distinct CDR3 sequences, approximately 13% of them singletons. The sequencing input was a population of CD138-negative cells sorted from bone marrow. These receptors were taken from a donor at least 40 years old with multiple myeloma. Each CDR3 is given with its conserved first and last residue. A D gene is named only where the DNA matches it firmly. The listing skips clone size in some rows; elsewhere it reads once, few, many or a size class.

j_gene: TRBJ1-2; v_gene: TRBV19; d_gene: .; abundance: many; CDR3nt: TGTGCCAGTAGTATTGGTGGAGGCTATGGCTACACCTTC; CDR3aa: CASSIGGGYGYTF
j_gene: TRBJ2-7; v_gene: TRBV19; d_gene: TRBD1; abundance: many; CDR3nt: TGTGCCAGTAGTCCCCGGGACAGGAGGTACGAGCAGTACTTC; CDR3aa: CASSPRDRRYEQYF
j_gene: TRBJ2-1; v_gene: TRBV7-2; d_gene: TRBD2; abundance: few; CDR3nt: TGTGCCAGCAGTGGGGGACTAGCGGGAGGTAATGAGCAGTTCTTC; CDR3aa: CASSGGLAGGNEQFF
j_gene: TRBJ2-5; v_gene: TRBV20-1; d_gene: TRBD2; abundance: many; CDR3nt: TGCAGTGCTAGAGATAGGACTAGCGGGTCCCAAGAGACCCAGTACTTC; CDR3aa: CSARDRTSGSQETQYF
j_gene: TRBJ2-3; v_gene: TRBV15; d_gene: TRBD2; abundance: many; CDR3nt: TGTGCCACCAGACCGGGACTAGCGCTTATCACAGATACGCAGTATTTT; CDR3aa: CATRPGLALITDTQYF
j_gene: TRBJ2-7; v_gene: TRBV20-1; d_gene: .; abundance: many; CDR3nt: TGCAGTGCCCAGAGACTCTGGCCCTACGAGCAGTACTTC; CDR3aa: CSAQRLWPYEQYF
j_gene: TRBJ2-2; v_gene: TRBV29-1; d_gene: .; abundance: many; CDR3nt: TGCAGCGCTACGGGACATACGAACACCGGGGAGCTGTTTTTT; CDR3aa: CSATGHTNTGELFF
j_gene: TRBJ2-6; v_gene: TRBV18; d_gene: .; abundance: many; CDR3nt: TGTGCCAGCTCACCACAGGAGTCTGGGGCCAACGTCCTGACTTTC; CDR3aa: CASSPQESGANVLTF
j_gene: TRBJ2-5; v_gene: TRBV20-1; d_gene: .; abundance: .; CDR3nt: TGCAGTGCTAGGCTCTATAGCGAGACCCAGTACTTC; CDR3aa: CSARLYSETQYF
j_gene: TRBJ2-2; v_gene: TRBV24-1; d_gene: .; abundance: few; CDR3nt: TGTGCCACCAGTGATCGAGGCTCCGGGGAGCTGTTTTTT; CDR3aa: CATSDRGSGELFF
j_gene: TRBJ2-5; v_gene: TRBV18; d_gene: TRBD1; abundance: many; CDR3nt: TGTGCCAGCTCAGCGTCGACAGGGGGGATTCAGACCCAGTACTTC; CDR3aa: CASSASTGGIQTQYF
j_gene: TRBJ2-7; v_gene: TRBV5-1; d_gene: .; abundance: many; CDR3nt: TGCGCCAGCAGCCCTGACATCAGGGGGACTTCCTACGAGCAGTACTTC; CDR3aa: CASSPDIRGTSYEQYF
j_gene: TRBJ2-2; v_gene: TRBV14; d_gene: .; abundance: few; CDR3nt: TGTGCCAGCAGCAGCCAGAACACCGGGGAGCTGTTTTTT; CDR3aa: CASSSQNTGELFF
j_gene: TRBJ1-1; v_gene: TRBV28; d_gene: .; abundance: many; CDR3nt: TGTGCCAGCAGGCTAGGGACATCTGAGGCTTTCTTT; CDR3aa: CASRLGTSEAFF
j_gene: TRBJ1-1; v_gene: TRBV25-1; d_gene: .; abundance: many; CDR3nt: TGTGCCAGCAGTGAAACAGGGAGCGTGAACACTGAAGCTTTCTTT; CDR3aa: CASSETGSVNTEAFF
j_gene: TRBJ1-2; v_gene: TRBV30; d_gene: TRBD1; abundance: many; CDR3nt: TGTGCCTCGACAGGGGGCACAGAGTATGGCTACACCTTC; CDR3aa: CASTGGTEYGYTF
j_gene: TRBJ2-5; v_gene: TRBV6-6; d_gene: TRBD1; abundance: many; CDR3nt: TGTGCCAGCAGTGCCGGGACAGGAGAGACCCAGTACTTC; CDR3aa: CASSAGTGETQYF
j_gene: TRBJ2-1; v_gene: TRBV27; d_gene: .; abundance: .; CDR3nt: TGTGCCAGCAGCAGGGACCAATATCACAATGAGCAGTTCTTC; CDR3aa: CASSRDQYHNEQFF
j_gene: TRBJ1-1; v_gene: TRBV2; d_gene: TRBD1; abundance: many; CDR3nt: TGTGCCAGCAGCGAACTCTCCGGGACAGCGAACACTGAAGCTTTCTTT; CDR3aa: CASSELSGTANTEAFF
j_gene: TRBJ2-6; v_gene: TRBV28; d_gene: .; abundance: many; CDR3nt: TGTGCCAGCAGTTCCAGGGCAGGGTCGAGAATTGGCAGCTCTGGGGCCAACGTCCTGACTTTC; CDR3aa: CASSSRAGSRIGSSGANVLTF
j_gene: TRBJ1-5; v_gene: TRBV7-9; d_gene: .; abundance: many; CDR3nt: TGTGCCAGCAGCGTAACGGGGCCAGGGCAGCCCCAGCATTTT; CDR3aa: CASSVTGPGQPQHF
j_gene: TRBJ2-1; v_gene: TRBV28; d_gene: TRBD2; abundance: many; CDR3nt: TGTGCCAGCAGTTCCGGGACTAGCGGGAGAGGCTCCTACAATGAGCAGTTCTTC; CDR3aa: CASSSGTSGRGSYNEQFF
j_gene: TRBJ2-1; v_gene: TRBV2; d_gene: .; abundance: .; CDR3nt: TGTGCCAGCAGTGAAGGGACCGCAGGGCACAATGAGCAGTTCTTC; CDR3aa: CASSEGTAGHNEQFF
j_gene: TRBJ2-1; v_gene: TRBV11-2; d_gene: TRBD2; abundance: many; CDR3nt: TGTGCCAGCAGAAGTACTAGCGGGGCCTACAATGAGCAGTTCTTC; CDR3aa: CASRSTSGAYNEQFF
j_gene: TRBJ2-2; v_gene: TRBV7-6; d_gene: .; abundance: many; CDR3nt: TGTGCCAGCAGCACTACGCGTAACACCGGGGAGCTGTTTTTT; CDR3aa: CASSTTRNTGELFF
j_gene: TRBJ1-1; v_gene: TRBV6-6; d_gene: .; abundance: many; CDR3nt: TGTGCCAGCAGAGAGGGTGCTGAAGCTTTCTTT; CDR3aa: CASREGAEAFF
j_gene: TRBJ2-1; v_gene: TRBV4-2; d_gene: .; abundance: .; CDR3nt: TGTGCCAGCAGCCAAGGCCCAGGGGGGAGCTACTACAATGAGCAGTTCTTC; CDR3aa: CASSQGPGGSYYNEQFF
j_gene: TRBJ2-7; v_gene: TRBV6-6; d_gene: TRBD1; abundance: many; CDR3nt: TGTGCCAGCAGTCCCTCCGGATGGGGACAGGGGGGAAACGAGCAGTACTTC; CDR3aa: CASSPSGWGQGGNEQYF
j_gene: TRBJ2-7; v_gene: TRBV7-6; d_gene: .; abundance: many; CDR3nt: TGTGCCAGCAGCTTAGAGGGGCCCTACGAGCAGTACTTC; CDR3aa: CASSLEGPYEQYF
j_gene: TRBJ2-7; v_gene: TRBV28; d_gene: TRBD1; abundance: many; CDR3nt: TGTGCCGCCCGGACAGGCTCCTACGAGCAGTACTTC; CDR3aa: CAARTGSYEQYF
j_gene: TRBJ2-2; v_gene: TRBV2; d_gene: TRBD2; abundance: many; CDR3nt: TGTGCCAGCAGCCCGCGGGAGCAGCTGACCGGGGAGCTGTTTTTT; CDR3aa: CASSPREQLTGELFF
j_gene: TRBJ1-1; v_gene: TRBV11-2; d_gene: TRBD1; abundance: many; CDR3nt: TGTGCCAGCAGCCCCATGGGACAGGGGACTGAAGCTTTCTTT; CDR3aa: CASSPMGQGTEAFF
j_gene: TRBJ2-7; v_gene: TRBV29-1; d_gene: TRBD2; abundance: many; CDR3nt: TGCAGCGTTGAGTGGGGGGGCGAGCAGTACTTC; CDR3aa: CSVEWGGEQYF
j_gene: TRBJ1-5; v_gene: TRBV7-2; d_gene: .; abundance: many; CDR3nt: TGTGCCAGCAGCTTAGTAGATCAGCCCCAGCATTTT; CDR3aa: CASSLVDQPQHF
j_gene: TRBJ2-7; v_gene: TRBV5-1; d_gene: .; abundance: many; CDR3nt: TGCGCCAGCAGCTTGGCCTTGGGGGTCGGGGAGCAGTACTTC; CDR3aa: CASSLALGVGEQYF
j_gene: TRBJ2-5; v_gene: TRBV5-1; d_gene: TRBD1; abundance: many; CDR3nt: TGCGCCAGCAGCCCCTGGACAGGGGGAGAGACCCAGTACTTC; CDR3aa: CASSPWTGGETQYF
j_gene: TRBJ2-1; v_gene: TRBV5-1; d_gene: .; abundance: many; CDR3nt: TGCGCCAGCAGCCCGGGACACCGGACTGTCAATGAGCAGTTCTTC; CDR3aa: CASSPGHRTVNEQFF
j_gene: TRBJ2-5; v_gene: TRBV29-1; d_gene: TRBD1; abundance: many; CDR3nt: TGCACCGTGCAGGGGGCCCAAGAGACCCAGTACTTC; CDR3aa: CTVQGAQETQYF
j_gene: TRBJ2-7; v_gene: TRBV11-3; d_gene: .; abundance: many; CDR3nt: TGTGCCAGCAGCCCGGGCAAGAGCTCCTACGAGCAGTACTTC; CDR3aa: CASSPGKSSYEQYF
j_gene: TRBJ2-2; v_gene: TRBV9; d_gene: TRBD2; abundance: many; CDR3nt: TGTGCCAGCAGCCCAGGACTAGCGGGCACCGGGGAGCTGTTTTTT; CDR3aa: CASSPGLAGTGELFF
j_gene: TRBJ2-3; v_gene: TRBV20-1; d_gene: TRBD2; abundance: many; CDR3nt: TGCAGTGCTCCTGTGGCGGTAACTAGCGCAGATACGCAGTATTTT; CDR3aa: CSAPVAVTSADTQYF
j_gene: TRBJ1-1; v_gene: TRBV20-1; d_gene: .; abundance: many; CDR3nt: TGCAGTAAAACAGGTATGAACACTGAAGCTTTCTTT; CDR3aa: CSKTGMNTEAFF
j_gene: TRBJ2-2; v_gene: TRBV28; d_gene: TRBD1; abundance: many; CDR3nt: TGTGCCAGCAGTTTACTCGGACAGGGGAACACCGGGGAGCTGTTTTTT; CDR3aa: CASSLLGQGNTGELFF
j_gene: TRBJ2-7; v_gene: TRBV18; d_gene: TRBD1; abundance: many; CDR3nt: TGTGCCAGCTCTCGGGACAGGGGGGCCTACGAGCAGTACTTC; CDR3aa: CASSRDRGAYEQYF
j_gene: TRBJ2-1; v_gene: TRBV6-2/TRBV6-3; d_gene: TRBD2; abundance: many; CDR3nt: TGTGCCAGCAGTCGACTAGCGGAGCCGAAGCGGTTCTTC; CDR3aa: CASSRLAEPKRFF
j_gene: TRBJ2-2; v_gene: TRBV6-5; d_gene: .; abundance: .; CDR3nt: TGTGCCAGCGGTTACCGGCTAGCCAACACCGGGGAGCTGTTTTTT; CDR3aa: CASGYRLANTGELFF
j_gene: TRBJ1-3; v_gene: TRBV5-1; d_gene: .; abundance: many; CDR3nt: TGCGCCAGCAGCTTGGTGGGCCCTCTGGCTGGAAACACCATATATTTT; CDR3aa: CASSLVGPLAGNTIYF